This T cell receptor (beta chain) stems from a study of shared clonotypes between healthy human individuals. The table came from immunoSEQ multiplex PCR; TCRdb's copy has only in-frame clones and leaves some out. Of a few million clones listed, 90% to 95% were seen once; the top ten hold 0.35% to 0.45%. The CDR3 has 11 amino acids. In germline, CDR1 is MDHEN, CDR2 SYDVKM. On this clone itself: Relative to the germline gene, one junction end is altered; a read error may explain this.

Material for sequencing was naive CD4+ T cells from PBMCs. Subset specified: CD45RA+ positively selected. The chain joins TRBV28 to TRBJ2-3, with TRBD2 identical over 7 bases. The clonotype was recovered from a man between 18 and 29 years old in good health. Some clones in this sample may be carry-over from other donors' samples. Written as DNA, the CDR3 is TGTGCCAGCAGTTTGGCGGGAGACAGCCATTTT. Its translation is CASSLAGDSHF. The variable domain in full, completed from reference TRBV28 and TRBJ2-3, reads DVKVTQSSRYLVKRTGEKVFLECVQDMDHENMFWYRQDPGLGLRLIYFSYDVKMKEKGDIPEGYSVSREKKERFSLILESASTNQTSMYLCASSLAGDSHFGPGTRLTVL.